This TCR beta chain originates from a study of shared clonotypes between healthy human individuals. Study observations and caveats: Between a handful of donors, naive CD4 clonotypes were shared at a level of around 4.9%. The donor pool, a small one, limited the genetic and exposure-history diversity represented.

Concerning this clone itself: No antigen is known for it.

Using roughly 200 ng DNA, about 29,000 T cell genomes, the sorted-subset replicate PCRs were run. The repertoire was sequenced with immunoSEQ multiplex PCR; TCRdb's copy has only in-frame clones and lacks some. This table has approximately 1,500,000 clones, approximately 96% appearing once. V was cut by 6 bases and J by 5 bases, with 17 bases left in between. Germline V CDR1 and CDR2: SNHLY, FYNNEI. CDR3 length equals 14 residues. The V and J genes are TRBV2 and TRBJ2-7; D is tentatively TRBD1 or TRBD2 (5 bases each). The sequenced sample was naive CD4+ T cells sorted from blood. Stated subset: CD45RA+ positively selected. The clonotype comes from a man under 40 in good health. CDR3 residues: CASSSGTRANEQYF. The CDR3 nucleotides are TGTGCCAGCAGCTCCGGGACCAGGGCGAACGAGCAGTACTTC.